One sample yielded the 20 T cell receptor beta chains listed below, sequenced in a study of blood T cell repertoires in COVID-19. Profiling relied on immunoSEQ multiplex PCR, and the TCRdb table lists in-frame clones only, not all of them. The sample includes 250,000 to 400,000 clones, around nine tenths of them seen just once. Sequencing was carried out using peripheral blood. The receptor set was obtained from a man between 50 and 59 years old with active or convalescent COVID-19.

This clone was observed once. The rearrangement links TRBV28 to TRBJ1-5; D might be TRBD1 (6 bases). The CDR3 contains 15 residues. Per the germline V gene, CDR1 is MDHEN and CDR2 is SYDVKM. The V end lost 6 bases, the J end lost 1 base, and 13 bases lay between the germline ends. The CDR3 is CASSREGGSNQPQHF. For the CDR3, the DNA is TGTGCCAGCAGCCGAGAGGGGGGGAGCAATCAGCCCCAGCATTTT.

In its sample, this clone was seen a few times. The rearrangement links TRBV27 to TRBJ2-3; the D gene is possibly TRBD1 (6 bases). Trimming took 5 bases from V and 1 from J, leaving 16 bases between them. The CDR3 is 16 amino acids. The germline gives CDR1 MNHEY, CDR2 SMNVEV (reference sequence). The CDR3: CASSRTVGYGTDTQYF. The CDR3 DNA reads as TGTGCCAGCAGTAGGACAGTAGGGTATGGCACAGATACGCAGTATTTT.

The V call is TRBV9, the J call TRBJ2-7, with 14 bases lining up with TRBD2. V lost 4 bases to trimming and J lost 0 bases; unmatched junction nucleotides: 12. The CDR3 has 19 residues. Germline CDR1 reads SGDLS; CDR2 reads YYNGEE. CDR3 nucleotides: TGTGCCAGCAGCCCTTCCGGACTAGCGGGAGGAAAGGGCTCCTACGAGCAGTACTTC. This sequence encodes CASSPSGLAGGKGSYEQYF.

The rearrangement links TRBV7-6 to TRBJ1-6; perhaps TRBD1 as D (6 bases). CDR1 SGHVS and CDR2 FNYEAQ come from the germline V gene. V dropped 0 bases and J dropped 9 bases, with 15 bases sitting between them. The CDR3 consists of 16 residues. Here the CDR3 reads CASSLAEGGMGSPLHF. The DNA of the CDR3 is TGTGCCAGCAGCTTAGCGGAAGGGGGTATGGGTTCACCCCTCCACTTT.

This clone was found a few times. The V gene is TRBV7-2, the J gene TRBJ2-2; TRBD1 agrees at 8 bases. The V segment lost 6 bases and the J segment 5 bases; nucleotides outside the gene matches: 5. The germline gives CDR1 SGHTA, CDR2 FQGNSA. This CDR3 is 14 amino acids long. Here the CDR3 reads CASRDRGQTGELFF. The DNA for the CDR3 is TGTGCCAGCAGAGACAGGGGCCAAACCGGGGAGCTGTTTTTT.

This clone was recorded once. The V call is TRBV14, the J call TRBJ1-1, with D possibly TRBD1 on 6 matching bases. This CDR3 contains 14 residues. The V and J ends lost 0 bases and 2 bases respectively, with 7 bases between them. Germline V gives CDR1 SGHDN, CDR2 FVKESK. In DNA form, the CDR3 reads TGTGCCAGCAGCCAAGATGGGGGCAACACTGAAGCTTTCTTT. Amino acid sequence: CASSQDGGNTEAFF.

The chain links TRBV11-2 to TRBJ2-3; tentative D call: TRBD2 (6 bases). This CDR3 has 15 amino acids. The germline V gene has CDR1 SGHAT and CDR2 FQNNGV. Trimming took off 0 bases at V and 0 bases at J, with 7 bases between the two ends. The CDR3 nucleotides are TGTGCCAGCAGCTTAGATGCGGGGAGCACAGATACGCAGTATTTT. Protein product: CASSLDAGSTDTQYF.

The chain is built from TRBV11-2 and TRBJ2-7; 7 bases line up with TRBD1. The ends lost 3 bases at V and 7 bases at J; junction bases unmatched: 12. The germline gives CDR1 SGHAT, CDR2 FQNNGV. This CDR3 is 15 amino acids long. CDR3 sequence reads: CASSFRQGRIQEQYF. The CDR3 DNA follows: TGTGCCAGCAGCTTCCGACAGGGTCGAATTCAAGAGCAGTACTTC. Complete variable domain (other parts from reference TRBV11-2 and TRBJ2-7): EAGVAQSPRYKIIEKRQSVAFWCNPISGHATLYWYQQILGQGPKLLIQFQNNGVVDDSQLPKDRFSAERLKGVDSTLKIQPAKLEDSAVYLCASSFRQGRIQEQYFGPGTRLTVT.

The V and J genes are TRBV19 and TRBJ1-2, with 8 positions matching TRBD1. The germline gives CDR1 LNHDA, CDR2 SQIVND (reference sequence). This CDR3 is 16 amino acids long. The trim removed 6 bases at V and 4 bases at J, leaving 13 bases unmatched. The CDR3 region is CASRYRGAGGFYGYTF. The DNA for the CDR3 is TGTGCCAGTAGGTACAGGGGGGCCGGGGGCTTCTATGGCTACACCTTC.

This clone was detected only once. The chain combines TRBV28 with TRBJ1-4; D gene unclear. Per the germline V gene, CDR1 is MDHEN and CDR2 is SYDVKM. With 4 bases removed from V and 0 bases from J, the gap between germline ends came to 6 bases. The CDR3 extends over 14 amino acids. This chain's CDR3 is CASSSGATNEKLFF. CDR3 nucleotides: TGTGCCAGCAGTTCGGGAGCAACTAATGAAAAACTGTTTTTT.

The chain couples TRBV6-5 to TRBJ1-1; D gene ambiguous. CDR1 and CDR2 from the germline V gene are MNHEY and SVGAGI. The CDR3 has 14 residues. Trimming left V 3 bases short and J 5 bases short, with 13 bases between. CDR3 sequence reads: CASSYTAGWTEAFF. The CDR3 nucleotides are TGTGCCAGCAGTTATACAGCTGGGTGGACTGAAGCTTTCTTT.

The CDR3 nucleotides are TGTGCCAGCAGCCAGTCTCCCGATACGCAGTATTTT. Protein: CASSQSPDTQYF. The V call is TRBV3-1 (or the pseudogene TRBV3-2), the J call TRBJ2-3, with D unclear. The germline V and J ends were trimmed by 3 bases and 6 bases, with 7 bases remaining between them. The CDR3 sequence is 12 residues long. The germline V gene has CDR1 LGHDT and CDR2 YNNKEL (reference sequence).

Of note for this clone: At one boundary the junction diverges from the germline segment, which might be a read error. J is TRBJ2-2 and V is TRBV7-7; maybe TRBD1 (6 bases). Per germline, CDR1 SSHAT and CDR2 FNYEAQ (reference sequence). The CDR3 runs to 15 residues. CDR3 sequence: CASSLGDTTTGELFF. Here the CDR3 DNA reads TGTGCTAGCAGCTTGGGGGACACGACAACCGGGGAGCTGTTTTTT.

The J gene is TRBJ1-4, the V gene TRBV29-1; D is ambiguous. CDR3 size: 14 residues. Germline loops: CDR1 SQVTM, CDR2 ANQGSEA. Deletions cut 6 bases from V and 3 bases from J, with 14 bases between. The DNA of the CDR3 is TGCAGCGTGGAGTTACTAGGGTCTAATGAAAAACTGTTTTTT. This encodes CSVELLGSNEKLFF.

V is TRBV7-2 and J is TRBJ2-7; D might be TRBD2 (5 bases). Trimming took 4 bases from V and 3 from J, leaving 10 bases between them. Germline V gives CDR1 SGHTA, CDR2 FQGNSA. This CDR3 comprises 13 residues. DNA for the CDR3: TGTGCCAGCAGCTCGGGGAGCCACTACGAGCAGTACTTC. The encoded protein is CASSSGSHYEQYF.

This clone was seen just once. The CDR3 DNA is TGTGCCAGCGTTCGAGACGGCGGAGGAGAGACCCAGTACTTC. Translated, it gives CASVRDGGGETQYF. This sequence joins TRBV6-5 and TRBJ2-5, with TRBD2 as a possible D gene (5 bases). The germline gives CDR1 MNHEY, CDR2 SVGAGI. CDR3 length equals 14 residues. Trimming left V 8 bases short and J 4 bases short, with 17 bases between.

The J gene is TRBJ2-5, the V gene TRBV5-1; 7 nucleotides line up with TRBD2. The CDR3 runs to 15 residues. From germline, CDR1 is SGHRS and CDR2 YFSETQ. The junction had 10 bases not matched to a gene; V was cut back by 3 bases and J by 5 bases. The CDR3 spells CASSSDGGRGETQYF. The DNA for the CDR3 is TGCGCCAGCAGCTCGGATGGCGGGAGAGGGGAGACCCAGTACTTC.

The CDR3 reads CASSQTGRGSWEQYF. Written as DNA, the CDR3 is TGTGCCAGCAGCCAGACGGGCAGGGGGTCGTGGGAGCAGTACTTC. V and J are TRBV4-2 and TRBJ2-7; 7 positions match TRBD1. Germline V CDR1 and CDR2: LGHNA, YNFKEQ. This CDR3 comprises 15 residues. V trimming: 3 bases; J trimming: 7 bases; junction bases outside the gene matches: 12.

Written as DNA, the CDR3 is TGTGCCAGCAGCTTAGAGGACAGGGGGTACTATGGCTACACCTTC. Its translation is CASSLEDRGYYGYTF. This chain links TRBV7-2 with TRBJ1-2; 10 nucleotides line up with TRBD1. The CDR3 has 15 amino acids. Germline assignment: CDR1 SGHTA and CDR2 FQGNSA. Trimming cost V 1 base and J 3 bases; bases outside gene matches: 2.

Of note for this clone: Distinct nucleotide sequences in the sample also encode this CDR3. V gene TRBV5-1 combines with J gene TRBJ2-7, with TRBD2 matching over 11 bases. This CDR3 is 16 amino acids long. The V segment lost 0 bases and the J segment 0 bases; nucleotides outside the gene matches: 2. The V gene's germline CDR1 is SGHRS and CDR2 YFSETQ. The CDR3 DNA reads as TGCGCCAGCAGCTTGGGCCTAGCGGGGGGCTCCTACGAGCAGTACTTC. Protein sequence: CASSLGLAGGSYEQYF. Full variable domain (remainder filled in from reference TRBV5-1 and TRBJ2-7): KAGVTQTPRYLIKTRGQQVTLSCSPISGHRSVSWYQQTPGQGLQFLFEYFSETQRNKGNFPGRFSGRQFSNSRSEMNVSTLELGDSALYLCASSLGLAGGSYEQYFGPGTRLTVT.